The present T cell receptor beta chain was sequenced within a study of blood T cell repertoires in COVID-19. CDR3 size: 15 residues. V dropped 1 base and J dropped 10; count of bases not matched to a gene: 5. The germline V gene encodes CDR1 LGHDT and CDR2 YNNKEL (reference sequence). Sequencing used immunoSEQ multiplex PCR; TCRdb keeps in-frame clones, though not all of them. The table has some 68,000 clones, roughly 87% seen once. The sequenced material came from peripheral blood. The chain combines TRBV3-1 (or the pseudogene TRBV3-2) with TRBJ2-1; TRBD2 aligns across 12 bases. The clonotype was recovered from a man aged 45-65 years with active COVID-19. CDR3 DNA sequence: TGTGCCAGCAGCCAAGGGCTAGCGGGGGGGCCGGAGCAGTTCTTC. Its translation: CASSQGLAGGPEQFF.